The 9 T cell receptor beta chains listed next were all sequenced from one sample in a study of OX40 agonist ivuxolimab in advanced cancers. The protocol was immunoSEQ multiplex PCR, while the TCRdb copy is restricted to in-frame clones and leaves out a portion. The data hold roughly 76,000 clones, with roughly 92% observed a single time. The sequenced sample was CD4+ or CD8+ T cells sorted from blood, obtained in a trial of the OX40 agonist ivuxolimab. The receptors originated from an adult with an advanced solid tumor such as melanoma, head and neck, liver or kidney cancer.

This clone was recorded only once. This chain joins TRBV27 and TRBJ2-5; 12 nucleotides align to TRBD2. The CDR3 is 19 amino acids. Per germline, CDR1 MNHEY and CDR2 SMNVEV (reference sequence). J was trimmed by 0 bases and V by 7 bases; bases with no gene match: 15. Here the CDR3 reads CASTPKLPGTSGYQETQYF. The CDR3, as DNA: TGTGCCAGCACACCCAAACTTCCCGGGACTAGCGGGTACCAAGAGACCCAGTACTTC.

CDR3 nucleotides: TGTGCCAGCAGCTTAATCACAGCCGGCTACACCTTC. This encodes CASSLITAGYTF. The chain is built from TRBV7-9 and TRBJ1-2; D uncertain. Germline V lookup: CDR1 SEHNR, CDR2 FQNEAQ (reference sequence). CDR3 size: 12 residues. V lost 2 bases and J 8 bases, leaving 9 bases between the germline ends.

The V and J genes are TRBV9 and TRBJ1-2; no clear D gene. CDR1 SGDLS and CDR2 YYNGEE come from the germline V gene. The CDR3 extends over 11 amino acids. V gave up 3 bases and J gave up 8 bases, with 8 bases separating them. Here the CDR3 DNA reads TGTGCCAGCAGCGGCCACGACGGCTACACCTTC. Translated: CASSGHDGYTF.

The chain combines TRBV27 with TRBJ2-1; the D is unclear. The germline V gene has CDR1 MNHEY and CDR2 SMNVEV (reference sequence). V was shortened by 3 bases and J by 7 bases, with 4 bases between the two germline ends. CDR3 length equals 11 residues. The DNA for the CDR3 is TGTGCCAGCAGTTTCGGGAATGAGCAGTTCTTC. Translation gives CASSFGNEQFF.

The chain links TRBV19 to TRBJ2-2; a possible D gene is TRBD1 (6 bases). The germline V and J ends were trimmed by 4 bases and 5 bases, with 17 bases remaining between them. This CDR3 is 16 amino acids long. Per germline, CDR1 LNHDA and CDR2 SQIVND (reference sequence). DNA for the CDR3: TGTGCCAGTAGTACCGAAACAGGGATTAGAACCGGGGAGCTGTTTTTT. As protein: CASSTETGIRTGELFF.

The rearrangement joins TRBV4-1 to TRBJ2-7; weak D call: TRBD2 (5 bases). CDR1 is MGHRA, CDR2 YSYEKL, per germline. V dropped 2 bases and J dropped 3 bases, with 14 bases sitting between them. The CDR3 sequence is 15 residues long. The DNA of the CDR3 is TGCGCCAGCAGCCAAACGATAGCGAAAGTCTACGAGCAGTACTTC. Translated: CASSQTIAKVYEQYF.

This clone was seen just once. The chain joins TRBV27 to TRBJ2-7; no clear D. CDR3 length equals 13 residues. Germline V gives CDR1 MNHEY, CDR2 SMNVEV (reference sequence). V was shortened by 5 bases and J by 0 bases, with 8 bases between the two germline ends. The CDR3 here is CASSLISSYEQYF. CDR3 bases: TGTGCCAGCAGTCTGATTTCCTCCTACGAGCAGTACTTC.

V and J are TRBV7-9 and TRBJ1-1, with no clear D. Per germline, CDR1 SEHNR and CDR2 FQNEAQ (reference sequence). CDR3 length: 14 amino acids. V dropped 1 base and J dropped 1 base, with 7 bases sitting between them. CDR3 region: CASSLGGRNTEAFF. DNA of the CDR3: TGTGCCAGCAGCTTAGGCGGGCGGAACACTGAAGCTTTCTTT. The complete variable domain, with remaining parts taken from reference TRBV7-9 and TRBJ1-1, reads DTGVSQNPRHKITKRGQNVTFRCDPISEHNRLYWYRQTLGQGPEFLTYFQNEAQLEKSRLLSDRFSAERPKGSFSTLEIQRTEQGDSAMYLCASSLGGRNTEAFFGQGTRLTVV.

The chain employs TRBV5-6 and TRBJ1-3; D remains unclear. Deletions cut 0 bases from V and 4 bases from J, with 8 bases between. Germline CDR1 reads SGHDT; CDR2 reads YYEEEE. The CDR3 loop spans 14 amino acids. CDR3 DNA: TGTGCCAGCAGCTTGGGTACCTCCGGAAACACCATATATTTT. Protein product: CASSLGTSGNTIYF. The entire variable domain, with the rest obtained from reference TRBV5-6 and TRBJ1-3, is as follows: DAGVTQSPTHLIKTRGQQVTLRCSPKSGHDTVSWYQQALGQGPQFIFQYYEEEERQRGNFPDRFSGHQFPNYSSELNVNALLLGDSALYLCASSLGTSGNTIYFGEGSWLTVV.